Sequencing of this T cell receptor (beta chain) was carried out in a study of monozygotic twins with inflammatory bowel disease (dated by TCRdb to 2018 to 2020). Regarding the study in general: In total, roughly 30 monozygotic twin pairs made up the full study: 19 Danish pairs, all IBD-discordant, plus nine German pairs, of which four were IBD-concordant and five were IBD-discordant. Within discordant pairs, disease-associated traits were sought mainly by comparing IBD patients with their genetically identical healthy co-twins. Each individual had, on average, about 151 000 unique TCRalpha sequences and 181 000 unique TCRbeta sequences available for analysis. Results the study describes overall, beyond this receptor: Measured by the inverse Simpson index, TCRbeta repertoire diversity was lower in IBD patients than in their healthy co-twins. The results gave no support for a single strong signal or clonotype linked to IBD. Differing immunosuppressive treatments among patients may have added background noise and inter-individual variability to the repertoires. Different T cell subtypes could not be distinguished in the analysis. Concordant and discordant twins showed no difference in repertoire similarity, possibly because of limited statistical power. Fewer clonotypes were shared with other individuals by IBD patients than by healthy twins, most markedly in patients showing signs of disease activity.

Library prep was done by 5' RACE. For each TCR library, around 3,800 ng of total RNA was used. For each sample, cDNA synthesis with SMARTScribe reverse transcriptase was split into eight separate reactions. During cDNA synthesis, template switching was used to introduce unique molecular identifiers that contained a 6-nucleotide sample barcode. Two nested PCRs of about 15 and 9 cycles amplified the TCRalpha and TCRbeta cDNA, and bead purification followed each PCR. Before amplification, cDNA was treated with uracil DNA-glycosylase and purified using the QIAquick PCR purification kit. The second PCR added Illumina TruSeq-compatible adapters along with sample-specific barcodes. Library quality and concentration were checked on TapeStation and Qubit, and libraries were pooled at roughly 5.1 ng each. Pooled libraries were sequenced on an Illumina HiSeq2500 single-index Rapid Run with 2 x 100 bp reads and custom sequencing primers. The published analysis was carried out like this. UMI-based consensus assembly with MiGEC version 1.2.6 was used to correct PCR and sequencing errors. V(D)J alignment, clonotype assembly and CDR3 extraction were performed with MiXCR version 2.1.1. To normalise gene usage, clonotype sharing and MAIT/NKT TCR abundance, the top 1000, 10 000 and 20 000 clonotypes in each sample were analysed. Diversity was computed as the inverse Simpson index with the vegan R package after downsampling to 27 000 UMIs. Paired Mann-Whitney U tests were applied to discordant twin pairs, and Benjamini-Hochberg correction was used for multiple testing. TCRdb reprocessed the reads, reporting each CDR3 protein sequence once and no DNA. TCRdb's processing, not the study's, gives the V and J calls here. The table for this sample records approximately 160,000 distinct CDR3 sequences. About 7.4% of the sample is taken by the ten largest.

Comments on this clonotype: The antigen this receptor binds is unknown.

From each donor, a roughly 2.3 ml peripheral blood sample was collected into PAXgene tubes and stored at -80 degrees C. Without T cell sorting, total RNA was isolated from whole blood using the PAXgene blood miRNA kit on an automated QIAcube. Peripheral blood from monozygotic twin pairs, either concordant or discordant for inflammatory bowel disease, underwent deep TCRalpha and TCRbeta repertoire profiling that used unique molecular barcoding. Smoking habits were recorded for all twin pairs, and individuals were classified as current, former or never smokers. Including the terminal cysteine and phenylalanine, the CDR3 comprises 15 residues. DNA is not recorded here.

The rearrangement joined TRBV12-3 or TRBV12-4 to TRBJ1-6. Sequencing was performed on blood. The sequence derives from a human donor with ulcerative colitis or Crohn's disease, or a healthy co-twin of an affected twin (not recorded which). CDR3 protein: CASSLYSQDNSPLHF.